Listed here are 23 T cell receptor beta chains from one sample, sequenced in a study of early stage breast cancer tumors. Method: immunoSEQ multiplex PCR; TCRdb's copy keeps in-frame clones and lacks some. The sample records more than 55,000 clones, 65% to 85% being singletons. Input material: blood. These receptors came from a person aged 40 to 49 with breast cancer.

The chain has TRBV4-1 and TRBJ1-3; maybe TRBD1 (5 bases). V shed 4 bases and J shed 6 bases, with 16 bases lying between them. Germline CDR1 MGHRA, CDR2 YSYEKL. This CDR3 has 15 amino acids. CDR3 nucleotides: TGCGCCAGCAGCCTTGCCCCGTGGGGGAAAAACACCATATATTTT. It translates to CASSLAPWGKNTIYF.

This chain links TRBV7-3 with TRBJ2-1; no reliable D call. V lost 1 base, J lost 7 bases, and 11 bases lay in between. Germline loops: CDR1 SGHTA, CDR2 FQGTGA. This CDR3 has 14 residues. In DNA, the CDR3 is TGTGCCAGCAGCTTAAGCCCAATTATAAATGAGCAGTTCTTC. Translation: CASSLSPIINEQFF.

CDR3: CASSLSEKETQYF. The CDR3, as DNA: TGTGCCAGCAGTTTATCGGAGAAAGAGACCCAGTACTTC. The rearrangement uses TRBV27 and TRBJ2-5; no clear D gene. The CDR3 has 13 residues. Trimming left V 0 bases short and J 3 bases short, with 5 bases between. Germline values: CDR1 MNHEY, CDR2 SMNVEV (reference sequence).

This sequence joins TRBV28 and TRBJ1-2; TRBD1 agrees at 8 bases. The length of the CDR3 is 15 residues. V was clipped by 3 bases and J by 8 bases; unmatched bases: 11. Per the germline V gene, CDR1 is MDHEN and CDR2 is SYDVKM. In DNA form, the CDR3 reads TGTGCCAGCAGTTTTTCCCAGGGGGCTTTAAGGGGCTACACCTTC. It yields the protein CASSFSQGALRGYTF.

The count of this clone is one. The chain combines TRBV5-1 with TRBJ2-7, with 10 bases matching TRBD1. The germline gives CDR1 SGHRS, CDR2 YFSETQ. With 9 bases clipped from V and 6 bases from J, the junction kept 9 bases outside the gene matches. The CDR3 is 13 residues long. In DNA form, the CDR3 reads TGCGCCACCAAACCCGGGACAGGGGTCGAGCAGTACTTC. Translating gives CATKPGTGVEQYF.

This chain uses TRBV6-5 with TRBJ1-4; D may be TRBD1 (5 bases). V dropped 6 bases and J dropped 7 bases, with 15 bases sitting between them. In germline, CDR1 is MNHEY, CDR2 SVGAGI. The CDR3 contains 14 residues. The CDR3 spells CASSRRDMAEKLFF. In DNA form, the CDR3 reads TGTGCCAGCAGCCGCAGGGATATGGCTGAAAAACTGTTTTTT.

This chain connects TRBV6-1 to TRBJ2-4; D gene ambiguous. The germline gives CDR1 MNHNS, CDR2 SASEGT. The CDR3 spans 13 residues. Trimming stripped 4 bases from V and 9 bases from J, with 13 bases between. The CDR3 loop reads CASSASQRPIQYF. The CDR3 nucleotides read TGTGCCAGCAGTGCCTCCCAACGGCCCATTCAGTACTTC.

This clone was found a few times. The chain combines TRBV6-4 with TRBJ2-1, with TRBD2 matching over 10 bases. After removal of 0 bases from V and 6 bases from J, the junction contained 2 bases not matched to a gene. CDR3 length equals 15 residues. Germline V gene data show CDR1 as MRHNA and CDR2 as SNTAGT. CDR3 DNA: TGTGCCAGCAGTGACTCGGCTAGCGGGAGCAATGAGCAGTTCTTC. Translation: CASSDSASGSNEQFF.

About this clone itself: The sample holds other DNA sequences that translate to the same CDR3. The CDR3 DNA follows: TGCGCCAGCAGCTTGGAGACAGGTGGCAATCAGCCCCAGCATTTT. As protein: CASSLETGGNQPQHF. V and J are TRBV5-1 and TRBJ1-5; D is possibly TRBD1 (6 bases). There are 15 residues in the CDR3. The V gene's germline CDR1 is SGHRS and CDR2 YFSETQ. With 0 bases removed from V and 2 bases from J, the gap between germline ends came to 9 bases. The whole variable domain, filled in from reference TRBV5-1 and TRBJ1-5, reads KAGVTQTPRYLIKTRGQQVTLSCSPISGHRSVSWYQQTPGQGLQFLFEYFSETQRNKGNFPGRFSGRQFSNSRSEMNVSTLELGDSALYLCASSLETGGNQPQHFGDGTRLSIL.

This chain uses TRBV10-1 with TRBJ2-6; 9 bases fit TRBD2. The CDR3 is 17 residues long. The germline V gene encodes CDR1 WNHNN and CDR2 SYGVQD (reference sequence). Trimming at V came to 9 bases and at J to 4 bases, leaving 13 bases not matched to a gene. This CDR3 reads CAREESGRLAGANVLTF. For the CDR3, the DNA is TGCGCCAGGGAAGAGAGCGGGAGGCTAGCCGGGGCCAACGTCCTGACTTTC.

This clone was seen a single time. The gene calls are TRBV30 and TRBJ2-5; 13 bases align to TRBD2. CDR3 length: 18 amino acids. J gave up 5 bases and V 0 bases, and 12 bases lay outside the gene matches. Germline V gene lookup returns CDR1 GTSNPN and CDR2 SVGIG (reference sequence). The CDR3 here is CAWSVELLLAGGGETQYF. In nucleotides, the CDR3 is TGTGCCTGGAGTGTAGAGTTACTACTAGCGGGAGGGGGGGAGACCCAGTACTTC. Combining the CDR3 with reference TRBV30 and TRBJ2-5 gives the whole variable domain SQTIHQWPATLVQPVGSPLSLECTVEGTSNPNLYWYRQAAGRGLQLLFYSVGIGQISSEVPQNLSASRPQDRQFILSSKKLLLSDSGFYLCAWSVELLLAGGGETQYFGPGTRLLVL.

The chain has TRBV5-6 and TRBJ2-7; TRBD1 agrees at 7 bases. The CDR3 extends over 14 amino acids. Germline-derived CDR1 and CDR2 are SGHDT and YYEEEE. V was pared by 3 bases and J by 3 bases, with 6 bases of the junction left unmatched. The CDR3 is CASSSLGDSYEQYF. As DNA, the CDR3 is TGTGCCAGCAGCTCATTGGGGGACAGCTACGAGCAGTACTTC.

This clone was detected only a few times. This rearrangement joins TRBV6-5 to TRBJ1-2; D is perhaps TRBD1 (5 bases). Trimming removed 4 bases from V and 11 bases from J, with 11 bases in between. This CDR3 spans 11 amino acids. CDR1 and CDR2 (germline): MNHEY, SVGAGI. CDR3: CASSSGRGYTF. The CDR3 nucleotides are TGTGCCAGCAGTTCGGGACGAGGGTACACCTTC.

CDR3 nucleotide sequence: TGCGCCAGCAGCACGCGACCAAACAGCTACGAGCAGTACTTC. It is translated as CASSTRPNSYEQYF. V usage is TRBV5-1 and J usage is TRBJ2-7; D gene ambiguous. This CDR3 spans 14 amino acids. Germline CDR1 reads SGHRS; CDR2 reads YFSETQ. Between the trimmed V and J ends, which lost 4 bases and 3 bases, there was a span of 14 bases.

A few counts support this clone. The CDR3 end shows no conserved phenylalanine or tryptophan, and so a read error is likely. It is unclear where the CDR3 begins or ends on the DNA, so no DNA is shown, and the CDR3 is as TCRdb lists it. The chain joins TRBV20-1 to TRBJ1-2. The germline gives CDR1 DFQATT, CDR2 SNEGSKA (reference sequence). The CDR3 spans 11 residues, counting both ends. The CDR3 loop is CSAFLLDRDIL.

The chain couples TRBV18 to TRBJ2-1; no definite D call. CDR1 KGHSH and CDR2 LQKENI come from the germline V gene. Trimming shortened V by 2 bases and J by 6 bases, and 14 bases separated the two germline ends. There are 15 residues in the CDR3. CDR3 protein: CASSPSWLGFNEQFF. For the CDR3, the DNA is TGTGCCAGCTCACCATCCTGGCTGGGTTTCAATGAGCAGTTCTTC. The full variable domain, rest sourced from reference TRBV18 and TRBJ2-1, is NAGVMQNPRHLVRRRGQEARLRCSPMKGHSHVYWYRQLPEEGLKFMVYLQKENIIDESGMPKERFSAEFPKEGPSILRIQQVVRGDSAAYFCASSPSWLGFNEQFFGPGTRLTVL.

This chain uses TRBV7-6 with TRBJ2-1; 10 nucleotides align to TRBD2. CDR3 size: 17 residues. Per germline, CDR1 SGHVS and CDR2 FNYEAQ. V was pared by 0 bases and J by 4 bases, with 6 bases of the junction left unmatched. Here the CDR3 reads CASSLASTSGAYNEQFF. The CDR3 DNA is TGTGCCAGCAGCTTAGCGTCAACTAGCGGGGCTTACAATGAGCAGTTCTTC.

The chain carries TRBV9 and TRBJ1-2, with no clear D. Looked up from germline, CDR1 is SGDLS and CDR2 is YYNGEE. The CDR3 sequence is 15 residues long. Trimming took 0 bases from V and 2 from J, leaving 11 bases between them. CDR3 region: CASSVAPGPNYGYTF. The CDR3 DNA reads TGTGCCAGCAGCGTAGCCCCAGGTCCAAACTATGGCTACACCTTC.

This clone was found once. The rearrangement joins TRBV11-2 to TRBJ1-4; TRBD1 aligns across 7 bases. The CDR3 covers 16 residues. Germline lookup yields CDR1 SGHAT and CDR2 FQNNGV. V lost 5 bases, J lost 7 bases, and 13 bases stayed unmatched. The CDR3, as DNA: TGTGCCAGCAGCCTTTACACGACAGGGCGATTTGAAAAACTGTTTTTT. This translates into CASSLYTTGRFEKLFF.

The chain joins TRBV7-9 to TRBJ1-1; D ambiguous. CDR1 SEHNR and CDR2 FQNEAQ come from the germline V gene (reference sequence). Trimming shortened V by 2 bases and J by 7 bases, and 8 bases separated the two germline ends. The CDR3 has 12 residues. The CDR3 coding sequence is TGTGCCAGCAGCTTAACGGGCCGTGAAGCTTTCTTT. This translates into CASSLTGREAFF.

This clone occurred once. This chain links TRBV27 with TRBJ2-1; 9 nucleotides match TRBD2. The length of the CDR3 is 15 residues. V lost 2 bases, J lost 4 bases, and 3 bases stayed unmatched. In germline, CDR1 is MNHEY, CDR2 SMNVEV (reference sequence). The chain's CDR3 is CASSLLAGPYNEQFF. In DNA form, the CDR3 reads TGTGCCAGCAGTTTACTAGCGGGACCTTACAATGAGCAGTTCTTC.

The rearrangement links TRBV7-2 to TRBJ1-2; 7 nucleotides align to TRBD1. Trimming took 5 bases from V and 8 from J; bases not matched to a gene: 20. The CDR3 is 17 amino acids. Per germline, CDR1 SGHTA and CDR2 FQGNSA. The CDR3: CASSPGGGGREGRGYTF. DNA for the CDR3: TGTGCCAGCAGCCCAGGGGGGGGAGGCAGGGAGGGGAGAGGCTACACCTTC.

The V call is TRBV9, the J call TRBJ2-1; 7 nucleotides match TRBD2. CDR1 is SGDLS, CDR2 YYNGEE, per germline. The CDR3 length is 16 residues. The V and J ends lost 4 bases and 2 bases, in that order; junction bases with no gene match: 9. DNA for the CDR3: TGTGCCAGCAGCCAAGGGGCGGGAGAAACCTACAATGAGCAGTTCTTC. Translating gives CASSQGAGETYNEQFF.